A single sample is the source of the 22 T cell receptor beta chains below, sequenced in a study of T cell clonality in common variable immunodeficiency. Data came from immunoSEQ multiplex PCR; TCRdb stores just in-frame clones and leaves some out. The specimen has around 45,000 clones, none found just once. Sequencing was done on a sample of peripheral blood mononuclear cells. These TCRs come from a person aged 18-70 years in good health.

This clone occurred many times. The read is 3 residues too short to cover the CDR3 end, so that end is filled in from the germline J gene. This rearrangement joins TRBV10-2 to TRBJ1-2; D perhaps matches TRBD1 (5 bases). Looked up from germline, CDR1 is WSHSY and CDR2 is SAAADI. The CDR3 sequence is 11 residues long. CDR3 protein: CASSGQKVYTF. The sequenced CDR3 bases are TGCGCCAGCAGTGGACAGAAAGTC.

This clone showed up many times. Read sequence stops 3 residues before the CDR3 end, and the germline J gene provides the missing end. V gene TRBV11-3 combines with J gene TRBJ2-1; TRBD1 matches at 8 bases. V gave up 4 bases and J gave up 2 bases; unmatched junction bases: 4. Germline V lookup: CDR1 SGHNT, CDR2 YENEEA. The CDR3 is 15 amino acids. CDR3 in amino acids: CASSSGTGTYNEQFF. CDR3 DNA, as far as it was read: TGTGCCAGCAGCTCCGGGACAGGCACCTACAATGAG.

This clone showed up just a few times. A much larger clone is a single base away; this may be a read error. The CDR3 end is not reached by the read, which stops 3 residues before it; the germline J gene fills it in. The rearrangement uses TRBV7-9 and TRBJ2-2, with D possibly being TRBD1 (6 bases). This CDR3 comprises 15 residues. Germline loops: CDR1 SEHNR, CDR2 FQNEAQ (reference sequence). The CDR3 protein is CASRVTGKASEKLFF. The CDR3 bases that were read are TGTGCCAGCAGAGTTACAGGGAAGGCCTCTGAAAAG.

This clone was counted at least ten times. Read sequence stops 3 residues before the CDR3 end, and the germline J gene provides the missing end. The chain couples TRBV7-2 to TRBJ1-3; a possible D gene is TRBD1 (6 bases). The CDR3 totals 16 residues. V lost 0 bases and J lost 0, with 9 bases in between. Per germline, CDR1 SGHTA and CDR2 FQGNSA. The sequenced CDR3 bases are TGTGCCAGCAGCTTAGCGGGACAATTCTCTGGAAACACC. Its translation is CASSLAGQFSGNT. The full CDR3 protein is CASSLAGQFSGNTIYF.

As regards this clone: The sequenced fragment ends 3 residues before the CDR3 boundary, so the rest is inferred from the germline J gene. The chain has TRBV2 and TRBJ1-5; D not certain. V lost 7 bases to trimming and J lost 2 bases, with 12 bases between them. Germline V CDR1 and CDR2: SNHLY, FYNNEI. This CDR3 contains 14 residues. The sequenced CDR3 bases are TGTGCCAGCAAATTTTCGGTGGGCAATCAGCCC. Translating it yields CASKFSVGNQP. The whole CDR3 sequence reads CASKFSVGNQPQHF.

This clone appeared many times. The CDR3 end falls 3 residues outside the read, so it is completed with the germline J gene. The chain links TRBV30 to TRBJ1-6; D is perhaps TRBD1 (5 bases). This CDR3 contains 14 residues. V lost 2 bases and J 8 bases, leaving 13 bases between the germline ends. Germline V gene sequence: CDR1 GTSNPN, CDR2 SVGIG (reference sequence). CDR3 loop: CAWSIRVSDSPLHF. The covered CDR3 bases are TGTGCCTGGAGTATCAGGGTATCGGATTCACCC. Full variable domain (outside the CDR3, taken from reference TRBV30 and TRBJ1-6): SQTIHQWPATLVQPVGSPLSLECTVEGTSNPNLYWYRQAAGRGLQLLFYSVGIGQISSEVPQNLSASRPQDRQFILSSKKLLLSDSGFYLCAWSIRVSDSPLHFGNGTRLTVT.

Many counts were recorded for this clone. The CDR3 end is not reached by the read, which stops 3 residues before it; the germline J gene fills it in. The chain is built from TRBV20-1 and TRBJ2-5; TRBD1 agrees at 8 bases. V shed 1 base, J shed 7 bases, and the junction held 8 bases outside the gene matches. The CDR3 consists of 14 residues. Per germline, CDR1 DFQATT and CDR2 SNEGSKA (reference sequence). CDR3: CSARAPGGMGTQYF. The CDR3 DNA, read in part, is TGCAGTGCTAGAGCCCCAGGGGGCATGGGGACC.

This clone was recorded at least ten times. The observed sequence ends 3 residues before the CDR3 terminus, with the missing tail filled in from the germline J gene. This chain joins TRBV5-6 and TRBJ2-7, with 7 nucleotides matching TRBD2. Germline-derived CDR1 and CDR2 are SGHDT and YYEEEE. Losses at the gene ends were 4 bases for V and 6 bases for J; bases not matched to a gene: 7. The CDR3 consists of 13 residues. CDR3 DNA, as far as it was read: TGTGCCAGCAGCGGACTAGATGGGCTCGAG. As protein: CASSGLDGLE. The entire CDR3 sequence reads CASSGLDGLEQYF.

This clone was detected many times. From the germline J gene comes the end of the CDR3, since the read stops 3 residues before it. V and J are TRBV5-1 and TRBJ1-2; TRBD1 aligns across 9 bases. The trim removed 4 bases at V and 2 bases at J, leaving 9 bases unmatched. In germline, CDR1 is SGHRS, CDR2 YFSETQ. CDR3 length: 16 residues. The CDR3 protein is CASSPNSGQGNYGYTF. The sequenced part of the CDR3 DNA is TGCGCCAGCAGCCCTAACTCCGGACAGGGGAACTATGGC.

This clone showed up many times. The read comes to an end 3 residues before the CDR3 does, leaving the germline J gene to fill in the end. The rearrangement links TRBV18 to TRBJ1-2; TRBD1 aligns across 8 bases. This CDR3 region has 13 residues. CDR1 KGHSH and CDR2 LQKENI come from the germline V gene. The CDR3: CASSPGQGGGYTF. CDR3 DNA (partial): TGTGCCAGCTCACCTGGACAGGGCGGGGGC.

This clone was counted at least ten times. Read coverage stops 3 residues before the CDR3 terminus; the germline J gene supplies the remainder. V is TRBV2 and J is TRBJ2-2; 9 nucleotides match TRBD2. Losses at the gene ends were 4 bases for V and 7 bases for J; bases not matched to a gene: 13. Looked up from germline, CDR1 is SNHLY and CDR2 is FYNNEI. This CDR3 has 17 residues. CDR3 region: CASSVLRGGAAGGELFF. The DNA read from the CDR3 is TGTGCCAGCAGTGTCCTCCGCGGGGGGGCCGCCGGCGGGGAG.

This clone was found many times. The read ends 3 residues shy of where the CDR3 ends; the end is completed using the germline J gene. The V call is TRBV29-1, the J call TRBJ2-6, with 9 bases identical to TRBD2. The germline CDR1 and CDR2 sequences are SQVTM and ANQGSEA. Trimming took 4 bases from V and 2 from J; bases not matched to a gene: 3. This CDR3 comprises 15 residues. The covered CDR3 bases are TGCAGCGTTGGCGGCGGGGGGGCTGGGGCCAACGTC. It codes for CSVGGGGAGANV. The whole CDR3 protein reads CSVGGGGAGANVLTF.

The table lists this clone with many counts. The covered CDR3 bases are TGCAGTGGAAGCCGGGCTAATGAAAAA. As protein: CSGSRANEK. The entire CDR3 protein reads CSGSRANEKLFF. This chain uses TRBV20-1 with TRBJ1-4; D is unclear. Read coverage stops 3 residues before the CDR3 terminus; the germline J gene supplies the remainder. There are 12 residues in the CDR3. The germline gives CDR1 DFQATT, CDR2 SNEGSKA (reference sequence). Trimming pared 7 bases from V and 3 bases from J, leaving 9 bases between.

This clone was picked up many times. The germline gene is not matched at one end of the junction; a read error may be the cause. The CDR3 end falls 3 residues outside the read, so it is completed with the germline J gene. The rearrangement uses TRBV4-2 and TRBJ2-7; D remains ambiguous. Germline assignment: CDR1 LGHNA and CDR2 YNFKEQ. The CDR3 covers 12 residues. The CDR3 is CASSQGSGEQYF. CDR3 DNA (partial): TGCGCCAGCAGCCAAGGCTCGGGCGAG.

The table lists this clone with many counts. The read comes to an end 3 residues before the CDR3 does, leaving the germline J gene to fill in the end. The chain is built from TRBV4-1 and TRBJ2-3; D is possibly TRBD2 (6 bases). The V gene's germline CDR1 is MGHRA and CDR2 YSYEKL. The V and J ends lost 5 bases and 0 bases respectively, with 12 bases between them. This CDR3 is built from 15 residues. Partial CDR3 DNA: TGCGCCAGCAGCACGACTAGTACTAGCACAGATACG. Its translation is CASSTTSTSTDT. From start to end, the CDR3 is CASSTTSTSTDTQYF.

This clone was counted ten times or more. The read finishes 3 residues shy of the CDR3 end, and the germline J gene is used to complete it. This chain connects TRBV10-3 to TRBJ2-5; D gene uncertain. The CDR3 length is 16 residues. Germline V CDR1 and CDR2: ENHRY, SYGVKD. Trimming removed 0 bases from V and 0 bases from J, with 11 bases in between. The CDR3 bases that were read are TGTGCCATCAGTGAGTCTATGCTGGCCCACCAAGAGACC. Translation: CAISESMLAHQET. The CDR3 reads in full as CAISESMLAHQETQYF.

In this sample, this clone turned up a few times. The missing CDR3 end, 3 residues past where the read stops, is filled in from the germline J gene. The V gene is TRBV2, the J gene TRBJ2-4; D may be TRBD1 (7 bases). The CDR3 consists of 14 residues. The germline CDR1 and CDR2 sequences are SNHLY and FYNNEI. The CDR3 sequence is CASNPLRGRNGQYF. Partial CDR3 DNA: TGTGCCAGTAACCCCCTCAGGGGGAGGAACGGT.

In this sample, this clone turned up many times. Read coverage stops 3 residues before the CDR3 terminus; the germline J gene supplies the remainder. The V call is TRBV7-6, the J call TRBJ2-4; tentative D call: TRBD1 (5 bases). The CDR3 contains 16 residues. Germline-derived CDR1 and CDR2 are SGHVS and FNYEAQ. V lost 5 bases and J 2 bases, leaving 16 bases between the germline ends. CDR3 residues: CASSETIGVTKNIQYF. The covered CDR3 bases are TGTGCCAGCAGCGAAACTATAGGGGTGACCAAAAACATT.

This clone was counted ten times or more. The CDR3 region is CASRASWDRGEVEQYF. The sequenced part of the CDR3 DNA is TGTGCCAGCAGAGCATCATGGGACAGGGGTGAGGTCGAG. V usage is TRBV2 and J usage is TRBJ2-7; TRBD1 matches 10 bases. The observed sequence ends 3 residues before the CDR3 terminus, with the missing tail filled in from the germline J gene. This CDR3 is 16 amino acids long. Per the germline V gene, CDR1 is SNHLY and CDR2 is FYNNEI. After removal of 6 bases from V and 6 bases from J, the junction contained 14 bases not matched to a gene.

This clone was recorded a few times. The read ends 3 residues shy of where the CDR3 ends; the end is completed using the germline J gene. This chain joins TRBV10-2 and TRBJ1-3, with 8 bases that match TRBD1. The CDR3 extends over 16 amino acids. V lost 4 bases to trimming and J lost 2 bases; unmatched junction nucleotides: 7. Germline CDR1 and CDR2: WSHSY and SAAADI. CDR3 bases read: TGCGCCAGCAGTGTTTCGCAGGGGGCAGCTGGAAACACC. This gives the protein CASSVSQGAAGNT. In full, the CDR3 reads CASSVSQGAAGNTIYF.

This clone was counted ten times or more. The CDR3 loop reads CSAATGFPYNQPQHF. The covered CDR3 bases are TGCAGTGCTGCGACGGGGTTCCCCTACAATCAGCCC. This chain uses TRBV20-1 with TRBJ1-5; D is unresolved. The CDR3 end lies 3 residues beyond the end of the read and is filled in from the germline J gene. V dropped 5 bases and J dropped 3 bases, with 17 bases sitting between them. The V gene's germline CDR1 is DFQATT and CDR2 SNEGSKA (reference sequence). The CDR3 has 15 amino acids.

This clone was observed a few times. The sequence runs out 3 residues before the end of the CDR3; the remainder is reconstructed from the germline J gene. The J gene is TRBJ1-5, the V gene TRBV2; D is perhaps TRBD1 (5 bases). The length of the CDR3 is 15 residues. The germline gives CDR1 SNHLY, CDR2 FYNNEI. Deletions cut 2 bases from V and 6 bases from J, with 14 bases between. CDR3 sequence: CASSERQRVAQPQHF. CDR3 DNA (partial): TGTGCCAGCAGTGAACGACAGAGAGTGGCTCAGCCC.